This T cell receptor (beta chain) was obtained from a study of cytotoxic CD8 clonotypes in ibrutinib-treated CLL. Investigators sought sequencing depths of between 1 in 200,000 and 1 in 1 million T cells. Clones were sequenced by immunoSEQ multiplex PCR, and TCRdb holds only the in-frame ones, with some missing. The table lists 40,000 or so clones, over 60% of them singletons. The CDR3 is 15 amino acids. Germline CDR1 MDHEN, CDR2 SYDVKM. With 5 bases clipped from V and 4 bases from J, the junction kept 10 bases outside the gene matches. TCR beta library input comprised around 2 micrograms of genomic DNA from cryopreserved PBMCs.

The chain recombines TRBV28 with TRBJ1-1; 7 bases line up with TRBD1. Sequences were derived from PBMCs, sampled after 24 months of ibrutinib treatment. This clonotype was obtained from a human donor with chronic lymphocytic leukemia. The CDR3 spells CASSDRQGRFTEAFF. The CDR3 nucleotides are TGTGCCAGCAGTGACCGACAGGGAAGGTTCACTGAAGCTTTCTTT. The full variable domain, in which reference TRBV28 and TRBJ1-1 provide the parts outside the CDR3, is DVKVTQSSRYLVKRTGEKVFLECVQDMDHENMFWYRQDPGLGLRLIYFSYDVKMKEKGDIPEGYSVSREKKERFSLILESASTNQTSMYLCASSDRQGRFTEAFFGQGTRLTVV.